These 18 T cell receptor beta chains originate from one sample sequenced in a study of T cell repertoires in cytomegalovirus infection. TCRdb processed the reads anew with MiXCR; each CDR3 protein has one entry. Here the sample spans around 540,000 distinct CDR3 sequences, around 30% being singletons. These receptors have no identified antigens. Sample: cultured PBMCs, taken from culture after CMV antigen stimulation. The receptors here all came from a human donor in good health (CMV status not recorded). Some clones in this sample may be carry-over from other donors' samples.

CDR3 DNA: TGTGCCAGCAGCCTTGGACTAGCGGGAGGGCCTCACGGGGAGCTGTTTTTT. Amino acid sequence: CASSLGLAGGPHGELFF. The V call is TRBV11-2, the J call TRBJ2-2, with 15 nucleotides matching TRBD2. V dropped 5 bases and J dropped 7; count of bases not matched to a gene: 8. Germline V gene lookup returns CDR1 SGHAT and CDR2 FQNNGV. The CDR3 covers 17 residues.

On this clonotype itself: This may be a read error: a much more frequent sequence differs by one nucleotide. The gene calls are TRBV7-2 and TRBJ1-5; D gene ambiguous. The germline CDR1 and CDR2 sequences are SGHTA and FQGNSA. V lost 5 bases to trimming and J lost 6 bases, with 11 bases between them. The length of the CDR3 is 13 residues. CDR3 DNA sequence: TGTGCCAGCAGCGAGAAAGAAGGTCAGCCCCAGCATTTT. It translates to CASSEKEGQPQHF. The full variable domain, with the rest looked up from reference TRBV7-2 and TRBJ1-5, is GAGVSQSPSNKVTEKGKDVELRCDPISGHTALYWYRQSLGQGLEFLIYFQGNSAPDKSGLPSDRFSAERTGGSVSTLTIQRTQQEDSAVYLCASSEKEGQPQHFGDGTRLSIL.

This clonotype was picked up a small number of times. The chain combines TRBV7-9 with TRBJ2-1; 7 bases agree with TRBD2. The CDR3 is 14 amino acids. Germline V gene lookup returns CDR1 SEHNR and CDR2 FQNEAQ (reference sequence). The junction had 3 bases not matched to a gene; V was cut back by 2 bases and J by 5 bases. The CDR3 protein is CASSLTSDNNEQFF. CDR3 bases: TGTGCCAGCAGCTTAACTAGCGACAACAATGAGCAGTTCTTC.

V and J are TRBV7-9 and TRBJ1-1, with D unclear. The CDR3 totals 16 residues. V lost 4 bases, J lost 1 base, and 16 bases lay in between. The V gene's germline CDR1 is SEHNR and CDR2 FQNEAQ (reference sequence). CDR3 protein: CASSYVGYTGNTEAFF. In DNA form, the CDR3 reads TGTGCCAGCAGCTATGTGGGGTACACTGGGAACACTGAAGCTTTCTTT.

This clonotype appeared a single time. The rearrangement uses TRBV7-2 and TRBJ2-1; TRBD2 is a possible D gene (6 bases). Germline values: CDR1 SGHTA, CDR2 FQGNSA. The V end lost 1 base, the J end lost 4 bases, and 14 bases lay between the germline ends. The CDR3 is 16 amino acids. The CDR3 DNA sequence: TGTGCCAGCAGCTTAGTAAGGGGACTGAGTTACAATGAGCAGTTCTTC. Its translation: CASSLVRGLSYNEQFF.

Worth noting for this clonotype: One end of the junction does not line up with germline, which may come from a read error. The chain recombines TRBV14 with TRBJ1-1; D is possibly TRBD1 (5 bases). Germline CDR1 and CDR2: SGHDN and FVKESK. CDR3 size: 11 residues. The CDR3 here is CASSQGPETLW. The CDR3 DNA is TGTGCCAGCAGCCAGGGACCAGAGACCCTGTGG.

V usage is TRBV11-2 and J usage is TRBJ1-1; 8 positions agree with TRBD1. This CDR3 region has 16 residues. V trimming: 2 bases; J trimming: 4 bases; junction bases outside the gene matches: 9. CDR1 is SGHAT and CDR2 is FQNNGV in the germline V gene. The CDR3 loop is CASSLRQGASGTEAFF. The CDR3 bases are TGTGCCAGCAGCTTACGGCAGGGGGCGAGTGGCACTGAAGCTTTCTTT.

In this sample, this clonotype turned up many times. The V and J genes are TRBV7-2 and TRBJ2-5, with D unresolved. The CDR3 runs 12 residues. V was clipped by 7 bases and J by 5 bases, with 11 bases between them. Germline values: CDR1 SGHTA, CDR2 FQGNSA. As DNA, the CDR3 is TGTGCCAGCAACCTTTATTGGGAGACCCAGTACTTC. Amino acid sequence: CASNLYWETQYF.

The chain has TRBV29-1 and TRBJ2-3; 8 nucleotides agree with TRBD1. This CDR3 has 14 residues. Germline trimming cut 4 bases from V and 2 bases from J; bases unmatched to any gene: 5. The germline V gene has CDR1 SQVTM and CDR2 ANQGSEA. The CDR3 spells CSVAGQGFTDTQYF. The CDR3 DNA is TGCAGCGTTGCAGGACAGGGATTCACAGATACGCAGTATTTT.

This clonotype was detected ten times or more. The chain recombines TRBV7-3 with TRBJ2-1, with 9 bases identical to TRBD2. This CDR3 has 15 amino acids. Per germline, CDR1 SGHTA and CDR2 FQGTGA. V gave up 4 bases and J gave up 4 bases; unmatched junction bases: 5. CDR3 region: CASSSGLAPYNEQFF. CDR3 DNA: TGTGCCAGCAGCTCAGGACTAGCGCCTTACAATGAGCAGTTCTTC.

The chain combines TRBV7-9 with TRBJ1-1; no clear D. The V gene's germline CDR1 is SEHNR and CDR2 FQNEAQ (reference sequence). Trimming took off 6 bases at V and 1 base at J, with 15 bases between the two ends. The CDR3 loop spans 15 amino acids. CDR3 residues: CASRTQGGTNTEAFF. CDR3 nucleotide sequence: TGTGCCAGCAGGACACAAGGAGGAACGAACACTGAAGCTTTCTTT.

The chain couples TRBV6-5 to TRBJ2-3; 11 bases fit TRBD2. CDR3 length equals 16 residues. From germline, CDR1 is MNHEY and CDR2 SVGAGI. The ends lost 6 bases at V and 0 bases at J; junction bases unmatched: 5. CDR3 loop: CASRRGLAASTDTQYF. CDR3 coding DNA: TGTGCCAGCAGAAGGGGACTAGCGGCTAGCACAGATACGCAGTATTTT.

J is TRBJ2-2 and V is TRBV7-2; D might be TRBD2 (6 bases). CDR1 is SGHTA, CDR2 FQGNSA, per germline. V lost 5 bases, J lost 5 bases, and 15 bases lay in between. This CDR3 has 15 residues. CDR3 in DNA: TGTGCCAGCAGCGCGGACGCGGGAAGAACCGGGGAGCTGTTTTTT. Translating gives CASSADAGRTGELFF.

The sample holds a few counts of this clonotype. The chain has TRBV15 and TRBJ1-2; D is ambiguous. Germline V gene sequence: CDR1 LNHNV, CDR2 YYDKDF (reference sequence). The CDR3 covers 16 residues. Deletions cut 1 base from V and 0 bases from J, with 12 bases between. The CDR3 nucleotides read TGTGCCACCAGCAGAGTGGGCAGTTTTTCTAACTATGGCTACACCTTC. As protein: CATSRVGSFSNYGYTF.

This clonotype appeared many times. V gene TRBV6-1 combines with J gene TRBJ2-1, with a weak D call TRBD2 (6 bases). The CDR3 has 11 residues. V dropped 11 bases and J dropped 7 bases, with 12 bases sitting between them. Germline V gene data show CDR1 as MNHNS and CDR2 as SASEGT. The CDR3 spells CAVLRENEQFF. CDR3 nucleotide sequence: TGTGCCGTGCTTCGGGAGAATGAGCAGTTCTTC.

The chain links TRBV10-3 to TRBJ1-1; D not resolved. Germline V gives CDR1 ENHRY, CDR2 SYGVKD. The CDR3 length is 12 residues. V lost 2 bases to trimming and J lost 1 base, with 2 bases between them. CDR3 nucleotide sequence: TGTGCCATCAGTGAGGGGAACACTGAAGCTTTCTTT. Protein sequence: CAISEGNTEAFF.

The rearrangement uses TRBV4-1 and TRBJ2-7, with 11 bases lining up with TRBD2. The CDR3 runs 15 residues. Germline CDR1 reads MGHRA; CDR2 reads YSYEKL. After removal of 3 bases from V and 6 bases from J, the junction contained 7 bases not matched to a gene. The chain's CDR3 is CASSQPTSGSSEQYV. The CDR3 coding sequence is TGCGCCAGCAGCCAGCCAACTAGCGGGAGTAGCGAGCAGTACGTC.

This clonotype was recorded a few times. The gene calls are TRBV29-1 and TRBJ2-7; D might be TRBD2 (6 bases). V shed 5 bases and J shed 2 bases, with 10 bases lying between them. The CDR3 covers 12 residues. Per germline, CDR1 SQVTM and CDR2 ANQGSEA. CDR3 sequence: CSVQAGPYEQYV. The CDR3 nucleotides are TGCAGCGTTCAGGCGGGGCCCTACGAGCAGTACGTC.